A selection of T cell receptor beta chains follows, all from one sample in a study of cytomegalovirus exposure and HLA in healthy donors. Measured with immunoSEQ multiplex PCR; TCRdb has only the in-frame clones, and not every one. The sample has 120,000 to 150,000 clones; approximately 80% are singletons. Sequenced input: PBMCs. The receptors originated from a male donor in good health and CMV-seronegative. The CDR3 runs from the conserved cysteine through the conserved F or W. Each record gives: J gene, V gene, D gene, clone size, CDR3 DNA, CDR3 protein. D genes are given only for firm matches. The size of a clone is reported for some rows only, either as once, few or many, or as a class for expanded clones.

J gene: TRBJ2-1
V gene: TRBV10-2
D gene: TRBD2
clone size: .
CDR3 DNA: TGCGCCAGCAGTGAGTTGTGGGAGGGTCGGTTCAATGAGCAGTTCTTC
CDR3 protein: CASSELWEGRFNEQFF

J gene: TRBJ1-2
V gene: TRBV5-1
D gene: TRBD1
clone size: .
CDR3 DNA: TGCGCCAGCAGCCCGTGGAGGAGGACAGGGCCGTACTATGGCTACACCTTC
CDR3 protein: CASSPWRRTGPYYGYTF

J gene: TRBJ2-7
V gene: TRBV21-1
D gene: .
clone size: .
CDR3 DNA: TGTGCCAGCAGCAGGAGGTGGGTCAGCGCGCCGGTCCACGAGCAGTACTTC
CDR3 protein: CASSRRWVSAPVHEQYF

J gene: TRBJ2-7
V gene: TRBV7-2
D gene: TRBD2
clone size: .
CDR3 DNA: TGTGCCAGCAGCTTAAGGGAGGGAACCTACGAGCAGTACTTC
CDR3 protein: CASSLREGTYEQYF

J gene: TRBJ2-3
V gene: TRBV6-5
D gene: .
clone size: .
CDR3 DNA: TGTGCCAGCAGTTCCCCCGGTACGCAGTATTTT
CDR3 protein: CASSSPGTQYF

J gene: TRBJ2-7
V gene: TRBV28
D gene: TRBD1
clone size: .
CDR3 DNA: TGTGCCAGCAGCCCAGGGGGATGGTTCGGCTACGAGCAGTACTTC
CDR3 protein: CASSPGGWFGYEQYF

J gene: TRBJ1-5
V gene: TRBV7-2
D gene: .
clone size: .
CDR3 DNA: TGTGCCAGCAGCCCTCTGGGAGGGAATCTTAATCAGCCCCAGCATTTT
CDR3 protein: CASSPLGGNLNQPQHF

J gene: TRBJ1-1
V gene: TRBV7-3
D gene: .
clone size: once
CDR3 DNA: TGTGCCAGCAGCACTGATCCCCTCACTGCGAACACTGAAGCTTTCTTT
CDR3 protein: CASSTDPLTANTEAFF

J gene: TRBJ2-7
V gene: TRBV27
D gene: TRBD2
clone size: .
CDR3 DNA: TGTGCCAGCAACGTACCAAACGGGGGGGCGCGGTACCACCCCTACGAGCAGTACTTC
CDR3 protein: CASNVPNGGARYHPYEQYF

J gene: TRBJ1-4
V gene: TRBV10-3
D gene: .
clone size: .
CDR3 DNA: TGTGCCACCCGTCAACATATAGGAGCAACTAATGAAAAACTGTTTTTT
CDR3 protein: CATRQHIGATNEKLFF

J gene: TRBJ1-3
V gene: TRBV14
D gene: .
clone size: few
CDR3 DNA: TGTGCCAGCAGCCAGGGGGGCTCTGGAAACACCATATATTTT
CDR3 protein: CASSQGGSGNTIYF

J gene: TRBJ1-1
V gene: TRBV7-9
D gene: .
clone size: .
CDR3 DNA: TGTGCCAGCAGCTTAATGGCCAGACACGTAGCTTTCTTT
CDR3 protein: CASSLMARHVAFF

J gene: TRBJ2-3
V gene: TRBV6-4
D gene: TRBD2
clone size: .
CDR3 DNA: TGTGCCAGCAGTGACTCTGGGACTAGCGGAAAAAATACGCAGTATTTT
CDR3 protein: CASSDSGTSGKNTQYF

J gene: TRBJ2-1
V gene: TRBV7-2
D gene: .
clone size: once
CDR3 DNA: TGTGCCAGCAGCCCCCCCCCGAGGGACAATGAGCAGTTCTTC
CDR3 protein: CASSPPPRDNEQFF

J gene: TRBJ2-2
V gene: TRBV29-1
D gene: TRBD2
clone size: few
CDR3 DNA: TGCAGCGTTGCCGGGAGGGCCGGGGAGCTGTTTTTT
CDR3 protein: CSVAGRAGELFF

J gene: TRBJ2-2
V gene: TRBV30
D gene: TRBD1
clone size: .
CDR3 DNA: TGTGCCTGGAGTTCATACTTGGACAGGGACACCGGGGAGCTGTTTTTT
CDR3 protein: CAWSSYLDRDTGELFF

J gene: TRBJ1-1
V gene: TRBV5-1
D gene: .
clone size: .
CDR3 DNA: TGCGCCAGCAGCTCCGCTTTAGGCACAGGCACTGAAGCTTTCTTT
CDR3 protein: CASSSALGTGTEAFF

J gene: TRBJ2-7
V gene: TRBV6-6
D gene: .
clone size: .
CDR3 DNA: TGTGCCAGCAGATCTAACCACGAGCAGTACTTC
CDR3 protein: CASRSNHEQYF

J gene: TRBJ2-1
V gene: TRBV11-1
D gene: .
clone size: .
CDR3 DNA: TGTGCCAGCAGCTACGGACGGGGTTACAATGAGCAGTTCTTC
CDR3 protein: CASSYGRGYNEQFF

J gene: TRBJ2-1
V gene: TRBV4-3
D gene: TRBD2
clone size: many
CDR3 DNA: TGCGCCAGCAGCCAAGAAGATCTAGCGGGATACAATGAGCAGTTCTTC
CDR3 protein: CASSQEDLAGYNEQFF

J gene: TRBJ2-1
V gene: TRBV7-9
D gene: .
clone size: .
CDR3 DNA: TGTGCCAGCAGCTTAGTATCACAGCACAATGAGCAGTTCTTC
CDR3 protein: CASSLVSQHNEQFF

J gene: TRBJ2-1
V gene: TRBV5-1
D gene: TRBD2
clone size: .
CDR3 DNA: TGCGCCAGCAGCGAGGGATTAAGCGGGAGTGCCTTCTATGAGCAGTTCTTC
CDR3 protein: CASSEGLSGSAFYEQFF

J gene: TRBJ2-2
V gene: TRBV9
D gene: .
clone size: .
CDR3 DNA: TGTGCCAGCAGCGTAGTTAATGGGACAAAGATCACCGGGGAGCTGTTTTTT
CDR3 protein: CASSVVNGTKITGELFF

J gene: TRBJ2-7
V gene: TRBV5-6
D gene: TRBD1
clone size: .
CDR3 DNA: TGTGCCAGCAGCTTGGGCTCGGGACAGGGGGCCCCCTACGAGCAGTACTTC
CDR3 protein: CASSLGSGQGAPYEQYF

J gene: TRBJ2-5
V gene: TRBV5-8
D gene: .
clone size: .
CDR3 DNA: TGTGCCAGCAGCGAGGGCAGGGAGACCCAGTACTTC
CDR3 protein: CASSEGRETQYF

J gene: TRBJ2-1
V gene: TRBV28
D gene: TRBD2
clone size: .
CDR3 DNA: TGTGCCAGCAGCAGCGCGGGAGTTGGTTTGTATGAGCAGTTCTTC
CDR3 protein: CASSSAGVGLYEQFF

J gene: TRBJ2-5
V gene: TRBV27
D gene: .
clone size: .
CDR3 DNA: TGTGCCAGCAGTTCGATCGACAGGACCCAGTACTTC
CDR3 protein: CASSSIDRTQYF

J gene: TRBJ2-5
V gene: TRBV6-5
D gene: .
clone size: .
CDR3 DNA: TGTGCCAGCAGTCCTCCGGGAGTCGAAGAGACCCAGTACTTC
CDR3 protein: CASSPPGVEETQYF